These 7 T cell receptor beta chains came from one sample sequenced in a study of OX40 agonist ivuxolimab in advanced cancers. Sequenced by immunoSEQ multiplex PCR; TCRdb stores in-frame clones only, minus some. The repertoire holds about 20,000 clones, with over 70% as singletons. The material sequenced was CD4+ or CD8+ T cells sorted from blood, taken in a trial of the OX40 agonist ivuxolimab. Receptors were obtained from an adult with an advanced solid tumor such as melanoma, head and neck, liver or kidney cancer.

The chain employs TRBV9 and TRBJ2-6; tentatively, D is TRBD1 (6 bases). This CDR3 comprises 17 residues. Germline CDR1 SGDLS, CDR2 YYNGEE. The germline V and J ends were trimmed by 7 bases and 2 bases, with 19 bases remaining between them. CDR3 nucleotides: TGTGCCAGCTCCCAGGAGAGGTCAGGGGCTGGGGCCAACGTCCTGACTTTC. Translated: CASSQERSGAGANVLTF.

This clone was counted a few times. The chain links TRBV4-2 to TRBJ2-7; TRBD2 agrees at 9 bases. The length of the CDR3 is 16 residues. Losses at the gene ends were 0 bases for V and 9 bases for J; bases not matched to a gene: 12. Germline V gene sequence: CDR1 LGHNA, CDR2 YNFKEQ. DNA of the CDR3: TGTGCCAGCAGCCAAGAAGTTACTAGCGGGCCCGGCGGGCAGTACTTC. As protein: CASSQEVTSGPGGQYF.

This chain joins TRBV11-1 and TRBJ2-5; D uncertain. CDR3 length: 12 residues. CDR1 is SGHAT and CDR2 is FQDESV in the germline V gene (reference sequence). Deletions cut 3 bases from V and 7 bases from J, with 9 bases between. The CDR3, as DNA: TGTGCCAGCAGCTTGGTAGGGTTGACCCAGTACTTC. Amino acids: CASSLVGLTQYF.

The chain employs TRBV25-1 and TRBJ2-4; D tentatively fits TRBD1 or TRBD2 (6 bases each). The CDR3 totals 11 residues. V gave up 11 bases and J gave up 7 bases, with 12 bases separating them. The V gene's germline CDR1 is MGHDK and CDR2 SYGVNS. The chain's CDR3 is CASRGGNIQYF. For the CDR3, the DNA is TGTGCCTCACGAGGGGGGAACATTCAGTACTTC.

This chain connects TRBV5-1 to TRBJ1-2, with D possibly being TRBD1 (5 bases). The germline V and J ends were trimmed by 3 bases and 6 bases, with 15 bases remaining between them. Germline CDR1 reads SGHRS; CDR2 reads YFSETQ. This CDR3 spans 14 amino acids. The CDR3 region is CASSSDSGGNGYTF. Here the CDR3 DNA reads TGCGCCAGCAGCTCCGACTCTGGGGGTAATGGCTACACCTTC.

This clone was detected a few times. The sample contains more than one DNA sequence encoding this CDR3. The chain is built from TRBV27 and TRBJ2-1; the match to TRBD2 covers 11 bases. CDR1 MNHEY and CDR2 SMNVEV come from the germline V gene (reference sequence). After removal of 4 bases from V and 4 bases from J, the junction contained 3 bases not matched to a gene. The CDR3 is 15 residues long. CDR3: CASSSGTSGYNEQFF. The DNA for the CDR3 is TGTGCCAGCAGTTCAGGGACTAGCGGTTACAATGAGCAGTTCTTC.

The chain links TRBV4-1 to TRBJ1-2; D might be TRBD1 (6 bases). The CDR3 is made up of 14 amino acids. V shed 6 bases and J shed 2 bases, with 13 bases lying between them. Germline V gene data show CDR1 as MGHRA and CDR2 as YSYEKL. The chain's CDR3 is CASSEGQGNYGYTF. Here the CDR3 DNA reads TGCGCCAGCAGTGAGGGGCAGGGGAACTATGGCTACACCTTC.